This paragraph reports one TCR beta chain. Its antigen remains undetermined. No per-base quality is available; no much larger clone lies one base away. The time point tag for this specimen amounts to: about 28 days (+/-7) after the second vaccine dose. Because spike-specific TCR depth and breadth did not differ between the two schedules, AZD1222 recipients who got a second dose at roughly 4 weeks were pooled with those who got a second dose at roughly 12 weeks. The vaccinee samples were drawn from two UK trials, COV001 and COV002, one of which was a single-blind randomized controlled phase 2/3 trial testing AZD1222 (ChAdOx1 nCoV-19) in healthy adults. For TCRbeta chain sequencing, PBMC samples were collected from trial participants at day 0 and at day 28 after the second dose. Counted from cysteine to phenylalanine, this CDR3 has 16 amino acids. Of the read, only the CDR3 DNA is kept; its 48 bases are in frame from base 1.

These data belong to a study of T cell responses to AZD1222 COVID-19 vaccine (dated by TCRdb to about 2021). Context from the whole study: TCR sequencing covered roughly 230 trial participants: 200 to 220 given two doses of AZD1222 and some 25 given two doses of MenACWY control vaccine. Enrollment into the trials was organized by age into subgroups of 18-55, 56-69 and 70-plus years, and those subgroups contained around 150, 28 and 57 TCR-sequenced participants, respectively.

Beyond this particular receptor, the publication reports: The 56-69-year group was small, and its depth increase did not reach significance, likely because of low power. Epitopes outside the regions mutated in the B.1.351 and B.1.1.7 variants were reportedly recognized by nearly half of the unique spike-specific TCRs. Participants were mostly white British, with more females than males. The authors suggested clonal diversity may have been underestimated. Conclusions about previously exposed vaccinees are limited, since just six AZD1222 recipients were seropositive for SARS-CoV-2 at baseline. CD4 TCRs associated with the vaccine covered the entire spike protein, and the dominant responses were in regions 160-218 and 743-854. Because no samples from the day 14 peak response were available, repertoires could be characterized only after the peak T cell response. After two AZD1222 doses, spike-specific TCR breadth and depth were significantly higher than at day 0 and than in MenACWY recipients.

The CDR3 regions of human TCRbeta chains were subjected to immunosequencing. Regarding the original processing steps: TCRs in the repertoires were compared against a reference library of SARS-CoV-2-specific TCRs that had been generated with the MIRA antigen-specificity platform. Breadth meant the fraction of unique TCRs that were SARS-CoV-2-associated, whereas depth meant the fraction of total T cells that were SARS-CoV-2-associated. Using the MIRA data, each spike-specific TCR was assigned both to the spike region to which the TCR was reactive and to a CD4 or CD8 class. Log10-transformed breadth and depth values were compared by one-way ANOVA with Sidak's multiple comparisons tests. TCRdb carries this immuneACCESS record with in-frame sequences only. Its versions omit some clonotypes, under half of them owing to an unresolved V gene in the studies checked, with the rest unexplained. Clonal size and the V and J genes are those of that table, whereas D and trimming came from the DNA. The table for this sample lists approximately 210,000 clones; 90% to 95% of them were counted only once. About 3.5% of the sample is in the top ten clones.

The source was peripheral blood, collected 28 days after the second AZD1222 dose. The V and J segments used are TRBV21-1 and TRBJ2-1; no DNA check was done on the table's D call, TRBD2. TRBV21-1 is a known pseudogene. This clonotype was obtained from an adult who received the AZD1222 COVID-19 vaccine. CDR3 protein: CASTTKELAGGIEQFF. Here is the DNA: TGTGCCAGCACCACGAAGGAACTAGCGGGAGGAATCGAGCAGTTCTTC.